This T cell receptor (beta chain) is from a study of T cells after yellow fever vaccination. Broader study findings: Highly abundant clonotypes carried over from the bulk population could end up in FACS-sorted repertoires as contaminants. A minor fraction of clonotypes spanned both CD4 and CD8 compartments. The secondary T-cell response peaked on day 5, not day 15, but was weaker.

Concerning this clonotype itself: Its specificity is unknown.

Universal primer sites and UMIs were introduced during 5'RACE template-switching synthesis of TCR cDNA. TCRdb called the 5' RACE reads again in MiXCR, with one record for every CDR3 protein. Seen here are 200,000 to 300,000 distinct CDR3 sequences, 6.9% observed once, and the top ten hold around 0.9%. Germline V lookup: CDR1 SGHDN, CDR2 FVKESK. The germline V and J ends were trimmed by 3 bases and 0 bases, with 12 bases remaining between them. This CDR3 has 16 amino acids. The source of this sequence is a young man who received the YFV17D yellow fever vaccine. The rearrangement uses TRBV14 and TRBJ1-3, with unresolved D. The sequencing used CD4+ T cells sorted from PBMCs, collected 15 days after the yellow fever booster vaccination. CDR3 DNA: TGTGCCAGCAGCCAGAGGGTCCCAAGCTCTGGAAACACCATATATTTT. This sequence encodes CASSQRVPSSGNTIYF.